The present T cell receptor beta chain was sequenced within a study of T-cell reconstitution after alpha-beta-depleted transplantation in children. Unmatched junction bases numbered 13, after V lost 1 base and J lost 8 bases. The CDR3 spans 18 residues. The V gene's germline CDR1 is SGHVS and CDR2 FNYEAQ. Construction of the TCRbeta library involved unique molecular identifiers. TCRdb used MiXCR to reprocess the PCR reads, holding one entry per CDR3 protein. The data hold a few hundred thousand distinct CDR3 sequences, with roughly 13% observed a single time. J is TRBJ2-1 and V is TRBV7-6; 11 positions agree with TRBD2. The TCR sequence derives from a male patient younger than 18 who had a stem cell transplant for acute myeloid leukemia, so the T cells may come from the graft donor. The material was PBMCs, mostly from graft donor cells, obtained 360 days after TCRalphabeta/CD19-depleted stem cell transplant. CDR3 nucleotides: TGTGCCAGCAGCTTAGTCAGGGGTAGGGTAGCGGGAGGGGATGAGCAGTTCTTC. Protein product: CASSLVRGRVAGGDEQFF. The full variable domain, its missing parts supplied by reference TRBV7-6 and TRBJ2-1, is GAGVSQSPRYKVTKRGQDVALRCDPISGHVSLYWYRQALGQGPEFLTYFNYEAQQDKSGLPNDRFSAERPEGSISTLTIQRTEQRDSAMYRCASSLVRGRVAGGDEQFFGPGTRLTVL.